The next 22 T cell receptor beta chains were all read from a single sample in a study of blood T cell repertoires in COVID-19. Libraries were prepared by immunoSEQ multiplex PCR; TCRdb keeps only in-frame clonotypes and omits some of them. Among roughly 60,000 clones listed, roughly 85% were seen once. Sequencing was carried out using peripheral blood. The receptors were gathered from a human donor in a cohort sampled during active COVID-19.

The chain links TRBV7-2 to TRBJ2-7, with 7 bases identical to TRBD1. The CDR3 totals 16 residues. Germline assignment: CDR1 SGHTA and CDR2 FQGNSA. After removal of 5 bases from V and 0 bases from J, the junction contained 10 bases not matched to a gene. The DNA for the CDR3 is TGTGCCAGCAGCCACAGGACAGGCGCGATCTCCTACGAGCAGTACTTC. Translating gives CASSHRTGAISYEQYF.

V usage is TRBV10-1 and J usage is TRBJ2-5, with D perhaps TRBD1 (6 bases). The V gene lost 3 bases and the J gene lost 5 bases, with 10 bases spanning the gap. This CDR3 comprises 13 residues. Germline V CDR1 and CDR2: WNHNN, SYGVQD (reference sequence). CDR3: CASSEQGWETQYF. As DNA, the CDR3 is TGCGCCAGCAGTGAACAGGGATGGGAGACCCAGTACTTC.

This clone has just one count. This chain links TRBV30 with TRBJ1-4; D not certain. Germline V gives CDR1 GTSNPN, CDR2 SVGIG (reference sequence). V shed 4 bases and J shed 11 bases, with 20 bases lying between them. CDR3 length equals 14 residues. This chain's CDR3 is CAWTVGGSVGKLFF. The CDR3 DNA reads TGTGCCTGGACCGTAGGAGGGAGTGTGGGGAAACTGTTTTTT.

CDR3 residues: CASSYVGTDYEQYF. CDR3 in DNA: TGTGCCAGCAGTTACGTCGGGACAGACTACGAGCAGTACTTC. The rearrangement uses TRBV6-2 or TRBV6-3 and TRBJ2-7, with 7 bases fitting TRBD1. The CDR3 length is 14 residues. CDR1 MNHEY and CDR2 SVGEGT come from the germline V gene. Germline trimming cut 2 bases from V and 3 bases from J; bases unmatched to any gene: 4.

This chain joins TRBV4-3 and TRBJ2-6, with D tentatively TRBD2 (5 bases). CDR3 size: 17 residues. V was pared by 0 bases and J by 4 bases, with 13 bases between. From germline, CDR1 is LGHNA and CDR2 YSLEER. The CDR3 region has the DNA TGCGCCAGCAGCCAAGAAGGAGGCACATCCGGGGCCAACGTCCTGACTTTC. Protein product: CASSQEGGTSGANVLTF.

This clone appeared a single time. The chain couples TRBV19 to TRBJ1-2; weak D call: TRBD1 (5 bases). The CDR3 runs to 17 residues. V was cut by 3 bases and J by 3 bases, with 20 bases left in between. CDR1 is LNHDA and CDR2 is SQIVND in the germline V gene (reference sequence). The CDR3 DNA sequence: TGTGCCAGTAGTATCGGGGTAATTCGGGGGAAGGACTATGGCTACACCTTC. Translation: CASSIGVIRGKDYGYTF.

This clone was detected only a few times. V and J are TRBV6-2 or TRBV6-3 and TRBJ2-2; 9 bases map to TRBD1. The V and J ends lost 5 bases and 6 bases, in that order; junction bases with no gene match: 4. The CDR3 is made up of 14 amino acids. Germline V gene sequence: CDR1 MNHEY, CDR2 SVGEGT. The CDR3 sequence: CASSNRGLPGELFF. DNA of the CDR3: TGTGCCAGCAGTAACAGGGGGCTTCCCGGGGAGCTGTTTTTT.

The chain links TRBV5-1 to TRBJ2-5, with D hard to call. Trimming shortened V by 6 bases and J by 2 bases, and 14 bases separated the two germline ends. This CDR3 has 14 amino acids. Germline CDR1 is SGHRS and CDR2 is YFSETQ. CDR3 protein: CASKVYSRQETQYF. CDR3 nucleotides: TGCGCCAGCAAGGTCTACAGCAGACAAGAGACCCAGTACTTC. Complete variable domain (other parts from reference TRBV5-1 and TRBJ2-5): KAGVTQTPRYLIKTRGQQVTLSCSPISGHRSVSWYQQTPGQGLQFLFEYFSETQRNKGNFPGRFSGRQFSNSRSEMNVSTLELGDSALYLCASKVYSRQETQYFGPGTRLLVL.

The chain combines TRBV6-5 with TRBJ2-7; D perhaps matches TRBD2 (7 bases). Germline CDR1 reads MNHEY; CDR2 reads SVGAGI. The CDR3 spans 16 residues. V lost 0 bases to trimming and J lost 4 bases, with 16 bases between them. The CDR3 coding sequence is TGTGCCAGCAGTTACTCAGCGGGGCAGGGGAGATACGAGCAGTACTTC. Translation gives CASSYSAGQGRYEQYF.

V usage is TRBV4-3 and J usage is TRBJ1-1, with a tentative D call TRBD1 (5 bases). V was pared by 7 bases and J by 9 bases, with 21 bases between. The V gene's germline CDR1 is LGHNA and CDR2 YSLEER. The CDR3 runs 14 residues. The CDR3 protein is CASTLGGMGSKAFF. CDR3 coding DNA: TGCGCCAGCACTCTTGGGGGGATGGGGTCGAAAGCTTTCTTT.

The rearrangement links TRBV5-1 to TRBJ2-5; 11 nucleotides line up with TRBD2. The V and J ends lost 1 base and 5 bases, in that order; junction bases with no gene match: 4. This CDR3 spans 15 amino acids. The germline V gene encodes CDR1 SGHRS and CDR2 YFSETQ. CDR3 protein: CASSLLAGGSETQYF. Here the CDR3 DNA reads TGCGCCAGCAGCTTGTTAGCGGGAGGGTCGGAGACCCAGTACTTC.

The chain links TRBV28 to TRBJ2-1; maybe TRBD2 (6 bases). Germline V gene lookup returns CDR1 MDHEN and CDR2 SYDVKM. The V gene lost 3 bases and the J gene lost 0 bases, with 9 bases spanning the gap. The CDR3 extends over 15 amino acids. CDR3 DNA sequence: TGTGCCAGCAGTTTCGGGGAGGACTCCTACAATGAGCAGTTCTTC. Protein product: CASSFGEDSYNEQFF.

In this sample, this clone turned up a few times. The chain joins TRBV2 to TRBJ2-5; TRBD1 aligns across 9 bases. V shed 5 bases, J shed 5 bases, and the junction held 9 bases outside the gene matches. CDR3 length: 15 residues. CDR1 and CDR2 (germline): SNHLY, FYNNEI. The CDR3 DNA reads as TGTGCCAGCAGTTCTCCGGGACAGGGAGTGGAGACCCAGTACTTC. Translated, it gives CASSSPGQGVETQYF.

Comment on this clone: A read error may account for a junction end that differs from germline. The chain uses TRBV7-2 and TRBJ2-7; 7 bases match TRBD1. This CDR3 has 11 amino acids. CDR1 and CDR2 from the germline V gene are SGHTA and FQGNSA. Here the CDR3 reads CASSSTGIKDF. The CDR3 nucleotides are TGTGCCAGCAGCTCGACAGGGATTAAGGACTTC. Combining the CDR3 with reference TRBV7-2 and TRBJ2-7 gives the whole variable domain GAGVSQSPSNKVTEKGKDVELRCDPISGHTALYWYRQSLGQGLEFLIYFQGNSAPDKSGLPSDRFSAERTGGSVSTLTIQRTQQEDSAVYLCASSSTGIKDFGPGTRLTVT.

This chain joins TRBV6-5 and TRBJ2-7; TRBD1 matches 8 bases. The CDR3 spans 14 residues. Trimming at V came to 6 bases and at J to 5 bases, leaving 9 bases not matched to a gene. The germline gives CDR1 MNHEY, CDR2 SVGAGI. CDR3 DNA: TGTGCCAGCAGGAGGACAGGGAGAACAGACGAGCAGTACTTC. Translation gives CASRRTGRTDEQYF.

The chain has TRBV7-2 and TRBJ2-2, with 7 bases aligning to TRBD2. The CDR3 has 15 residues. V gave up 0 bases and J gave up 8 bases; unmatched junction bases: 6. The germline V gene encodes CDR1 SGHTA and CDR2 FQGNSA. CDR3 in amino acids: CASSLAGRGRGELFF. The CDR3, as DNA: TGTGCCAGCAGCTTAGCGGGGAGGGGTCGAGGGGAGCTGTTTTTT.

The chain carries TRBV13 and TRBJ1-2, with 7 bases matching TRBD1. The CDR3 contains 15 residues. Germline CDR1 and CDR2: PRHDT and FYEKMQ (reference sequence). V shed 0 bases and J 2 bases; nucleotides not matched to a gene: 3. This CDR3 is CASSLGTGANYGYTF. The CDR3 nucleotides read TGTGCCAGCAGCTTAGGAACAGGGGCCAACTATGGCTACACCTTC.

This chain joins TRBV19 and TRBJ1-4; D gene ambiguous. Germline lookup yields CDR1 LNHDA and CDR2 SQIVND (reference sequence). CDR3 size: 15 residues. V shed 5 bases and J shed 4 bases, with 14 bases lying between them. CDR3 sequence (DNA): TGTGCCAGTAGTTTGGCCCTCAGCGTTAATGAAAAACTGTTTTTT. Its protein product is CASSLALSVNEKLFF. Complete variable domain (other parts from reference TRBV19 and TRBJ1-4): DGGITQSPKYLFRKEGQNVTLSCEQNLNHDAMYWYRQDPGQGLRLIYYSQIVNDFQKGDIAEGYSVSREKKESFPLTVTSAQKNPTAFYLCASSLALSVNEKLFFGSGTQLSVL.

The sample holds a few counts of this clone. V and J are TRBV7-9 and TRBJ1-1; D is ambiguous. The germline V and J ends were trimmed by 3 bases and 4 bases, with 9 bases remaining between them. The CDR3 runs 13 residues. CDR1 is SEHNR, CDR2 FQNEAQ, per germline (reference sequence). The CDR3 DNA sequence: TGTGCCAGCAGCTTTCAACCGAGCACTGAAGCTTTCTTT. It translates to CASSFQPSTEAFF. Full variable domain (outside the CDR3, taken from reference TRBV7-9 and TRBJ1-1): DTGVSQNPRHKITKRGQNVTFRCDPISEHNRLYWYRQTLGQGPEFLTYFQNEAQLEKSRLLSDRFSAERPKGSFSTLEIQRTEQGDSAMYLCASSFQPSTEAFFGQGTRLTVV.

The CDR3 here is CASSSPGTSGTYEQYF. DNA of the CDR3: TGTGCCAGCAGTTCCCCAGGGACTAGCGGAACCTACGAGCAGTACTTC. V is TRBV28 and J is TRBJ2-7, with 11 bases that match TRBD2. The CDR3 has 16 amino acids. The junction had 7 bases not matched to a gene; V was cut back by 4 bases and J by 2 bases. In germline, CDR1 is MDHEN, CDR2 SYDVKM.

The rearrangement uses TRBV28 and TRBJ1-2, with a possible D match to TRBD1 (5 bases). V lost 7 bases and J lost 5, with 14 bases in between. Per germline, CDR1 MDHEN and CDR2 SYDVKM. The CDR3 has 13 amino acids. In DNA, the CDR3 is TGTGCCAGCACCCTGGACACCAATTATGGCTACACCTTC. Protein product: CASTLDTNYGYTF.

The rearrangement links TRBV5-6 to TRBJ2-5; the match to TRBD2 covers 8 bases. The CDR3 length is 14 residues. Trimming at V came to 3 bases and at J to 4 bases, leaving 5 bases not matched to a gene. CDR1 SGHDT and CDR2 YYEEEE come from the germline V gene. CDR3 nucleotides: TGTGCCAGCAGCTCCGGAACTAGCGGAGAGACCCAGTACTTC. It codes for CASSSGTSGETQYF.